The rows below give T cell receptor beta chains drawn from one sample of a study of cytomegalovirus exposure and HLA in healthy donors. Data came from immunoSEQ multiplex PCR; TCRdb stores just in-frame clones and leaves some out. The repertoire consists of approximately 100,000 clones, with under 85% occurring once and the leading ten covering approximately 11%. Sequencing input: PBMCs. These receptors were taken from a man between 18 and 29 years old in good health and CMV-seropositive. Each CDR3 is given with its conserved first and last residue. The D gene is left open where the match is weak. Only some rows state a clone size, as once, few, many or a class for expanded clones.

cdr3_length d_call clone_size j_call v_call cdr3_aa cdr3_nt
12 . . TRBJ1-1 TRBV27 CAAGRMNTEAFF TGTGCCGCGGGCCGGATGAACACTGAAGCTTTCTTT
13 TRBD1 . TRBJ1-5 TRBV6-5 CASRGTGNQPQHF TGTGCCAGCAGAGGGACAGGCAATCAGCCCCAGCATTTT
15 . . TRBJ1-4 TRBV5-4 CASSLRGGGNEKLFF TGTGCCAGCAGCTTGAGGGGAGGCGGTAACGAAAAACTGTTTTTT
17 TRBD1 once TRBJ2-1 TRBV27 CASSLTTQDRGMGEQFF TGTGCCAGCAGTTTAACAACCCAGGACAGGGGTATGGGTGAGCAGTTCTTC
20 TRBD1 . TRBJ2-6 TRBV7-3 CASSPGTGGAQSSGANVLTF TGTGCCAGCAGCCCCGGGACAGGGGGCGCTCAGTCTTCTGGGGCCAACGTCCTGACTTTC
14 TRBD1 . TRBJ1-6 TRBV7-8 CASSPDRGISPLHF TGTGCCAGCAGCCCGGACAGGGGGATTTCACCCCTCCACTTT
14 TRBD2 . TRBJ2-7 TRBV6-7 CASPDGGVPYEQYF TGTGCCAGCCCCGACGGGGGGGTTCCCTACGAGCAGTACTTC
18 TRBD1 . TRBJ1-1 TRBV19 CASSIKLTGGGANTEAFF TGTGCCAGTAGTATAAAACTCACAGGGGGTGGGGCGAACACTGAAGCTTTCTTT
13 . . TRBJ2-1 TRBV9 CASSGRLIGEQFF TGTGCCAGCAGCGGTCGACTGATAGGTGAGCAGTTCTTC
14 TRBD2 . TRBJ2-5 TRBV27 CASRPSGGKETQYF TGTGCCAGCAGACCTAGCGGGGGGAAGGAGACCCAGTACTTC
13 . . TRBJ1-5 TRBV7-2 CASSLALNQPQHF TGTGCCAGCAGCTTGGCTCTGAATCAGCCCCAGCATTTT
15 . few TRBJ2-3 TRBV19 CASSRSVHPTDTQYF TGTGCCAGTAGCCGCTCGGTCCACCCGACAGATACGCAGTATTTT
15 . . TRBJ2-2 TRBV5-1 CASSAGQIPTGELFF TGCGCCAGCAGCGCAGGACAGATTCCCACCGGGGAGCTGTTTTTT
12 . . TRBJ2-5 TRBV5-6 CASSLAGETQYF TGTGCCAGCAGCTTAGCAGGGGAGACCCAGTACTTC
17 . . TRBJ1-1 TRBV28 CASSLLGQEYMNTEAFF TGTGCCAGCAGTTTATTGGGACAAGAATACATGAACACTGAAGCTTTCTTT
13 . . TRBJ1-6 TRBV6-6 CASKGDWDSPLHF TGTGCCAGTAAAGGGGATTGGGATTCACCCCTCCACTTT
11 . . TRBJ2-7 TRBV6-1 CASSEWSVVYF TGTGCCAGCAGTGAATGGTCGGTGGTCTACTTC
16 TRBD2 few TRBJ2-2 TRBV4-1 CASSQENTLAGGSLFF TGCGCCAGCAGCCAAGAAAACACACTAGCGGGGGGATCGCTGTTTTTT
18 TRBD1 . TRBJ1-6 TRBV30 CAWSKPGTGNFYNSPLHF TGTGCCTGGAGTAAACCCGGGACAGGGAACTTCTATAATTCACCCCTCCACTTT
15 . . TRBJ2-3 TRBV2 CASSEWGPPTDTQYF TGTGCCAGCAGTGAATGGGGGCCCCCGACAGATACGCAGTATTTT
16 TRBD2 . TRBJ2-1 TRBV6-4 CASSETSGGGHNEQFF TGTGCCAGCAGTGAGACTAGCGGGGGCGGTCACAATGAGCAGTTCTTC
11 . . TRBJ1-2 TRBV19 CASRLTGGYTF TGTGCCAGTAGGCTCACCGGTGGCTACACCTTC
14 . . TRBJ2-3 TRBV2 CASSERIITDTQYF TGTGCCAGCAGTGAGAGGATCATCACAGATACGCAGTATTTT
15 . . TRBJ1-3 TRBV30 CAWRVAHLSGNTIYF TGTGCCTGGAGGGTGGCCCACCTCTCTGGAAACACCATATATTTT
15 TRBD2 once TRBJ2-7 TRBV7-9 CASSILAEGSYEQYF TGTGCCAGCAGCATCCTAGCGGAAGGCTCCTACGAGCAGTACTTC
12 TRBD2 . TRBJ2-7 TRBV30 CAWSGRGYEQYF TGTGCCTGGAGCGGGAGGGGCTACGAGCAGTACTTC
15 . . TRBJ1-5 TRBV19 CASSTFDLGGQPQHF TGTGCCAGTAGTACATTCGACCTCGGGGGTCAGCCCCAGCATTTT
14 TRBD1 once TRBJ1-4 TRBV18 CASSRQGSNEKLFF TGTGCCAGCTCACGACAGGGTTCTAATGAAAAACTGTTTTTT
15 TRBD1 . TRBJ2-2 TRBV7-9 CASSLVGQGTGELFF TGTGCCAGCAGCTTAGTGGGACAGGGCACCGGGGAGCTGTTTTTT